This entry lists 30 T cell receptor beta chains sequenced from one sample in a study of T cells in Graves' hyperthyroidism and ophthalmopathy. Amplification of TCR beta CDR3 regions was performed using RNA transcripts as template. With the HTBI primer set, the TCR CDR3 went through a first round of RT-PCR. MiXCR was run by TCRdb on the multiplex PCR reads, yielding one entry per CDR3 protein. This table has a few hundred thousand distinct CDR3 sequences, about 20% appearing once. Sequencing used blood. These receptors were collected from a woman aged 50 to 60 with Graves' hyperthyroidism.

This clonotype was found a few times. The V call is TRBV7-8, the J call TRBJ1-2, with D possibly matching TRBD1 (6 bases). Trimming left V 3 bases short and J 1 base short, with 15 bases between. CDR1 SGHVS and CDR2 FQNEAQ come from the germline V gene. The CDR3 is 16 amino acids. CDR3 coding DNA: TGTGCCAGCAGCTTGGAAGGACAGATTATTAACTATGGCTACACCTTC. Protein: CASSLEGQIINYGYTF.

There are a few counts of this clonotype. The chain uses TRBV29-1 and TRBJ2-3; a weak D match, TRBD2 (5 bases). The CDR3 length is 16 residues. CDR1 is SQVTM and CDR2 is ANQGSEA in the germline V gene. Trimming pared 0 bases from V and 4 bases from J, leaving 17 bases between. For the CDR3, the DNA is TGCAGCGTTGAAGATTCCCTAGCTAGGTCCGCAGATACGCAGTATTTT. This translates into CSVEDSLARSADTQYF.

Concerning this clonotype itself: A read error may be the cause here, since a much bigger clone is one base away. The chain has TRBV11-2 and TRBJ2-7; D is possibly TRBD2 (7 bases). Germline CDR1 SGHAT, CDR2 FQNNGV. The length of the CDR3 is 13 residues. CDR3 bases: TGTGCCGGCAGCTGGGAGGGGGCCTACGAGCAGTACTTC. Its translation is CAGSWEGAYEQYF.

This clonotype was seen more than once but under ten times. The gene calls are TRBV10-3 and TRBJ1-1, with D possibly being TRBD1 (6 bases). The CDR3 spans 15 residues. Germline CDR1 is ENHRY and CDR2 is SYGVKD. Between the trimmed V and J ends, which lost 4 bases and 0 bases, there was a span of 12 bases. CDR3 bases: TGTGCCATCAGTGTAAGGGACAACCTGAACACTGAAGCTTTCTTT. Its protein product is CAISVRDNLNTEAFF.

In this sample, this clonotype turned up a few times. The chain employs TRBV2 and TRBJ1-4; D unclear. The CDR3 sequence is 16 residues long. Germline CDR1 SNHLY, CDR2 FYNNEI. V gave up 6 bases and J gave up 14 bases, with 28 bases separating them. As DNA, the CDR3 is TGTGCCAGCAGAGACTTCGGTGGGGTTAATGAAAAGGGTCTGTTTTTT. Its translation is CASRDFGGVNEKGLFF. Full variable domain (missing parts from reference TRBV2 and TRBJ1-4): EPEVTQTPSHQVTQMGQEVILRCVPISNHLYFYWYRQILGQKVEFLVSFYNNEISEKSEIFDDQFSVERPDGSNFTLKIRSTKLEDSAMYFCASRDFGGVNEKGLFFGSGTQLSVL.

DNA of the CDR3: TGCAGTGCCCTCCCCGAAGTAGGGGAGAACACCGGGGAGCTGTTTTTT. This gives the protein CSALPEVGENTGELFF. The chain employs TRBV20-1 and TRBJ2-2, with D possibly matching TRBD1 (5 bases). Germline V lookup: CDR1 DFQATT, CDR2 SNEGSKA (reference sequence). V dropped 6 bases and J dropped 1 base, with 18 bases sitting between them. The CDR3 runs to 16 residues.

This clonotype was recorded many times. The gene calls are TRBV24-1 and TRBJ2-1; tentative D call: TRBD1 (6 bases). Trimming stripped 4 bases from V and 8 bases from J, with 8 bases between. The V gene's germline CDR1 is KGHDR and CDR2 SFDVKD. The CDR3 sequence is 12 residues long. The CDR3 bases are TGTGCCACCAGTGAACAGGGTTATGAGCAGTTCTTC. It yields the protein CATSEQGYEQFF.

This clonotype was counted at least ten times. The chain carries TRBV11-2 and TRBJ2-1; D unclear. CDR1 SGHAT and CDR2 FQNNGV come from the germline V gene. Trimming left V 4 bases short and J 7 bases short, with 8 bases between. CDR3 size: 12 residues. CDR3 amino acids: CASSSSRNEQFF. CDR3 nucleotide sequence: TGTGCCAGCAGCTCCAGTCGGAATGAGCAGTTCTTC.

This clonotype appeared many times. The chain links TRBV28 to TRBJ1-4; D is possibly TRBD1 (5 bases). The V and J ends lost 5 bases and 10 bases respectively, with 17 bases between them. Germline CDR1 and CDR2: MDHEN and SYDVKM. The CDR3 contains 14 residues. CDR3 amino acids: CASSPLVQGGKLFF. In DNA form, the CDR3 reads TGTGCCAGCAGTCCCTTGGTGCAGGGAGGAAAACTGTTTTTT.

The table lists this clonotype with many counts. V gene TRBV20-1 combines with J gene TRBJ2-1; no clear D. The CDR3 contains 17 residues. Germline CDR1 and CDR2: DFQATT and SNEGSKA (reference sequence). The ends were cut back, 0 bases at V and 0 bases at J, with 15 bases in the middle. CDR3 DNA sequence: TGCAGTGCTAGAGATTTGTTCGGCTTCGGCTCCTACAATGAGCAGTTCTTC. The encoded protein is CSARDLFGFGSYNEQFF.

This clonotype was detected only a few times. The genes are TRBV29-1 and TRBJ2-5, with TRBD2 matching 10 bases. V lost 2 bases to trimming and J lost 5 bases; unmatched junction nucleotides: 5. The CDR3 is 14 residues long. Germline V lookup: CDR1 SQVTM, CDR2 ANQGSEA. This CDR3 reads CSVELAGVGETQYF. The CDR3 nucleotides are TGCAGCGTTGAACTAGCGGGAGTGGGGGAGACCCAGTACTTC. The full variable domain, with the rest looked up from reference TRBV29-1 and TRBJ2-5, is SAVISQKPSRDICQRGTSLTIQCQVDSQVTMMFWYRQQPGQSLTLIATANQGSEATYESGFVIDKFPISRPNLTFSTLTVSNMSPEDSSIYLCSVELAGVGETQYFGPGTRLLVL.

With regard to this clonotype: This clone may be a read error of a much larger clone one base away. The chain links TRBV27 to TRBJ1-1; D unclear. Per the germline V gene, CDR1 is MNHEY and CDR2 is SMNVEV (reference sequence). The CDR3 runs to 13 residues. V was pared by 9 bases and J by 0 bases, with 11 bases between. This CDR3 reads CASGGGLNTEAFF. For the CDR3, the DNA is TGTGCCAGTGGCGGCGGGCTGAACACTGAAGCTTTCTTT.

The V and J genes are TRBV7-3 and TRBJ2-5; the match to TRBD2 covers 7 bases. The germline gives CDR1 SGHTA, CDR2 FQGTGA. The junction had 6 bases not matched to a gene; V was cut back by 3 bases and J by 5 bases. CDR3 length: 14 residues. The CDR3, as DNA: TGTGCCAGCAGCTTCCTCGGACTAGGGGAGACCCAGTACTTC. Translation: CASSFLGLGETQYF.

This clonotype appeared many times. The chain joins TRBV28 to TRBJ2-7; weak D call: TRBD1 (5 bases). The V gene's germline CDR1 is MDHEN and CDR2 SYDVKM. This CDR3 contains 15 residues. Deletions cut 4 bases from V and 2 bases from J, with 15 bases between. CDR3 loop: CASSSSHRTTYEQYF. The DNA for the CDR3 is TGTGCCAGCAGTTCGAGTCACAGGACCACCTACGAGCAGTACTTC.

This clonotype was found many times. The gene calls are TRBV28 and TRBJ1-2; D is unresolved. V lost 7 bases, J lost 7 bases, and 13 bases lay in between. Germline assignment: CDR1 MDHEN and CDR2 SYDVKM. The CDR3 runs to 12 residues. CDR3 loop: CASNLSDGGYTF. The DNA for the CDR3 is TGTGCCAGCAACCTTTCGGACGGTGGCTACACCTTC.

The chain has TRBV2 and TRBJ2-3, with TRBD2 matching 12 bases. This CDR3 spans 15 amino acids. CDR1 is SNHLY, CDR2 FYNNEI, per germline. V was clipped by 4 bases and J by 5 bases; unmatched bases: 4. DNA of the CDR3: TGTGCCAGCAGTGCCCGACTAGCGGGGGAAGATACGCAGTATTTT. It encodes CASSARLAGEDTQYF. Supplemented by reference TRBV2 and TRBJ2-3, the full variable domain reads EPEVTQTPSHQVTQMGQEVILRCVPISNHLYFYWYRQILGQKVEFLVSFYNNEISEKSEIFDDQFSVERPDGSNFTLKIRSTKLEDSAMYFCASSARLAGEDTQYFGPGTRLTVL.

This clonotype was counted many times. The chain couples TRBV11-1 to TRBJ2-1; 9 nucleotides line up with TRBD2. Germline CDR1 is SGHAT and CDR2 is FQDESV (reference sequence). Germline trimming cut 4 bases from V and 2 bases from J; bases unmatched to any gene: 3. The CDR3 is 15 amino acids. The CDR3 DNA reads TGTGCCAGCAGCTCGGCGGGAGGGCCCTACAATGAGCAGTTCTTC. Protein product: CASSSAGGPYNEQFF.

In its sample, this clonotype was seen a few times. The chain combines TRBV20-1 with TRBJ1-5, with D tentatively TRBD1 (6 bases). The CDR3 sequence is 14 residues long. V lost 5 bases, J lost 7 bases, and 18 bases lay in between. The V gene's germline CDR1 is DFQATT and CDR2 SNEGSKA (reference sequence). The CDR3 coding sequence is TGCAGTGCTTTTCGGGCGGGGGCCGGCCAGCCCCAGCATTTT. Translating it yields CSAFRAGAGQPQHF.

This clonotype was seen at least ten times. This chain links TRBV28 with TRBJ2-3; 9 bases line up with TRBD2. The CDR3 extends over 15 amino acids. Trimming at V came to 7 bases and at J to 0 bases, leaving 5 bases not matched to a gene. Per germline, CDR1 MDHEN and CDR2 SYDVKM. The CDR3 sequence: CASTTSGQSTDTQYF. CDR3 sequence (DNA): TGTGCCAGCACAACTAGCGGGCAGAGCACAGATACGCAGTATTTT.

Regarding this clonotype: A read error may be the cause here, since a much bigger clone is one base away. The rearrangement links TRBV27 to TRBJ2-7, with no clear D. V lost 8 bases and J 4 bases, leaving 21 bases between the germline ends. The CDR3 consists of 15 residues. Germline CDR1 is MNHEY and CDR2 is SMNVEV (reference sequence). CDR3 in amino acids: CASGTNLAGIYEQYF. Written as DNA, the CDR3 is TGTGCCAGCGGAACGAACTTGGCTGGTATATACGAGCAGTACTTC.

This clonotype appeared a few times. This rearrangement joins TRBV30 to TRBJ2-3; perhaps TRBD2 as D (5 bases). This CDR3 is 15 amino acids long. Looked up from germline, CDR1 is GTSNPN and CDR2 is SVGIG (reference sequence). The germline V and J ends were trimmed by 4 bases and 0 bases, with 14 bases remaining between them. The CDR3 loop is CAWTSWSPSTDTQYF. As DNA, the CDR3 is TGTGCCTGGACTAGCTGGTCACCTAGCACAGATACGCAGTATTTT.

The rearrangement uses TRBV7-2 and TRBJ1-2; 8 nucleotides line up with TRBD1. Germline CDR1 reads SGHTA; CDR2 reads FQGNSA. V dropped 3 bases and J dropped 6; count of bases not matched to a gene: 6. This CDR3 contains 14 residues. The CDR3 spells CASSFKQTGDGYTF. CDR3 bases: TGTGCCAGCAGCTTCAAACAGACAGGGGATGGCTACACCTTC.

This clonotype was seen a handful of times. CDR3 amino acids: CASSPHLGLAGGNEQFF. The CDR3 bases are TGCGCCAGCAGCCCACACCTGGGACTAGCGGGGGGAAATGAGCAGTTCTTC. V and J are TRBV5-1 and TRBJ2-1, with 15 bases matching TRBD2. The germline V gene has CDR1 SGHRS and CDR2 YFSETQ. The CDR3 loop spans 17 amino acids. Unmatched junction bases numbered 9, after V lost 4 bases and J lost 7 bases.

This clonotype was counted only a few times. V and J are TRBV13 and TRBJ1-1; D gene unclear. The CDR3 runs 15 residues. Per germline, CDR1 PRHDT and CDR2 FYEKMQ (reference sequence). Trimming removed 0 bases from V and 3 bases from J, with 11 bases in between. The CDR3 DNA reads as TGTGCCAGCAGCTTAGGTTGGCCCCAGGACACTGAAGCTTTCTTT. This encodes CASSLGWPQDTEAFF.

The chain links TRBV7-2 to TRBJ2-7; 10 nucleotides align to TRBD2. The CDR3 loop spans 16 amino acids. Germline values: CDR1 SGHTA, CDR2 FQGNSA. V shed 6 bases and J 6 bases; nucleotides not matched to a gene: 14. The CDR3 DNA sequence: TGTGCCAGCAGTCGGGATGCTAGCGGGGGTCGGACCGAGCAGTACTTC. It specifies CASSRDASGGRTEQYF.

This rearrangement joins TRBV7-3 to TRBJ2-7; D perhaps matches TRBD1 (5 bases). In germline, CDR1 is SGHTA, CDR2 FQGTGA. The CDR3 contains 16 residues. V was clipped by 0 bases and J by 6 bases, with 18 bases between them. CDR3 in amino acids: CASSLTGWEGAIEQYV. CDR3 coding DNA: TGTGCCAGCAGCTTAACGGGATGGGAAGGGGCGATCGAGCAGTACGTC.

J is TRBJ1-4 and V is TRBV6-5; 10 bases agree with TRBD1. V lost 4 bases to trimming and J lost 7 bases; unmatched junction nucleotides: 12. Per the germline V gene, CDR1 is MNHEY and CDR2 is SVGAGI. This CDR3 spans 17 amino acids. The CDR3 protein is CASSSRHQGQGREKLFF. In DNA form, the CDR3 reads TGTGCCAGCAGTTCCCGGCATCAGGGACAGGGGCGTGAAAAACTGTTTTTT.

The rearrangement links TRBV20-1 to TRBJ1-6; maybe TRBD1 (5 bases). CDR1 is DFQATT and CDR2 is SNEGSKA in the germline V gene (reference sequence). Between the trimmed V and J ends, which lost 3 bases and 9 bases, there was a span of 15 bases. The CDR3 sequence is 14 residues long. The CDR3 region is CSARAGEGGSPLHF. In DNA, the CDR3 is TGCAGTGCTAGGGCGGGGGAAGGTGGTTCACCCCTCCACTTT.

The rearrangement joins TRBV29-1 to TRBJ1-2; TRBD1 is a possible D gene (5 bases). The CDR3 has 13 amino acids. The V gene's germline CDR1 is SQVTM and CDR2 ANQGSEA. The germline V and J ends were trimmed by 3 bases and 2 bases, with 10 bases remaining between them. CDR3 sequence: CSVDGHFNYGYTF. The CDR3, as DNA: TGCAGCGTTGATGGACATTTCAACTATGGCTACACCTTC.

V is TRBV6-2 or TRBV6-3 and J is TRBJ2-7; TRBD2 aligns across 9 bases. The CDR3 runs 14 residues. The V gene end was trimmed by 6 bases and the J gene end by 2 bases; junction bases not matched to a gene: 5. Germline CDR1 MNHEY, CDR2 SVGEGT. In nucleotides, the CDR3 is TGTGCCAGCAGCGTAGCGGGAGCCCCCTACGAGCAGTACGTC. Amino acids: CASSVAGAPYEQYV.